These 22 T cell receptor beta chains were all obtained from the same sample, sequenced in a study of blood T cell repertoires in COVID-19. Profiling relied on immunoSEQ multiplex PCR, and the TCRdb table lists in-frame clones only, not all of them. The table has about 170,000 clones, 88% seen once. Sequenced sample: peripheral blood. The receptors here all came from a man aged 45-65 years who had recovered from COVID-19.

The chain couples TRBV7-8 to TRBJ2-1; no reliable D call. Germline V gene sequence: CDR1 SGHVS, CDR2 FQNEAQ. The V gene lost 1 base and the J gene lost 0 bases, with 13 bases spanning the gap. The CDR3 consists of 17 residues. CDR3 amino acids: CASSLDATLSSYNEQFF. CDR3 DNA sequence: TGTGCCAGCAGCTTAGATGCTACCCTTAGCTCCTACAATGAGCAGTTCTTC.

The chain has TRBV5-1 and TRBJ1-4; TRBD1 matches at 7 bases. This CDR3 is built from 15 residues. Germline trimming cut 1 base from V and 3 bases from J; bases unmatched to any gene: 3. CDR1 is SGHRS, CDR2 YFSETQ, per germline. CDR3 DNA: TGCGCCAGCAGCTTGTTAGGGACAGCTAATGAAAAACTGTTTTTT. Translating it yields CASSLLGTANEKLFF.

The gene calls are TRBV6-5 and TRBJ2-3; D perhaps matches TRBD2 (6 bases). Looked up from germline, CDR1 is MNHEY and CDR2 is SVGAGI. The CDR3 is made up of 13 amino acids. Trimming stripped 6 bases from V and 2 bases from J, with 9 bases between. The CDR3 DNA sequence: TGTGCCAGCAGCCGGGAGTACACAGATACGCAGTATTTT. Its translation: CASSREYTDTQYF.

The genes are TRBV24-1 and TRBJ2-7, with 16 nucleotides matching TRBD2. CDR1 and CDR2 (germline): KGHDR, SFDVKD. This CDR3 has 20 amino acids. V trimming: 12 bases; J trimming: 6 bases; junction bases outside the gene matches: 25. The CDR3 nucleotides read TGTGCCTCGACGAAATCGGGACAGTACGGGACTAGCGGGAGGGGGCCCGAGCAGTACTTC. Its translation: CASTKSGQYGTSGRGPEQYF.

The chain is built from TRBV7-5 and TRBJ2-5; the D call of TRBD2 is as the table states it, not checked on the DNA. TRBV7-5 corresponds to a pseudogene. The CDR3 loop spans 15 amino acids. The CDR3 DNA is TGTGTCAGAAGCTTCCGGGACTCCCCGGCGGAGACCCAGTACTTC. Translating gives CVRSFRDSPAETQYF.

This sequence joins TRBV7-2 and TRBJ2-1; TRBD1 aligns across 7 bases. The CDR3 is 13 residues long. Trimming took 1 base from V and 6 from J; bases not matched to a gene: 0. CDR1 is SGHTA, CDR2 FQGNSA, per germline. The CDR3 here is CASSLGQGNEQFF. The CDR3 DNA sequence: TGTGCCAGCAGCTTAGGACAGGGCAATGAGCAGTTCTTC. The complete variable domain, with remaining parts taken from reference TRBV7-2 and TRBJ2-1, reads GAGVSQSPSNKVTEKGKDVELRCDPISGHTALYWYRQSLGQGLEFLIYFQGNSAPDKSGLPSDRFSAERTGGSVSTLTIQRTQQEDSAVYLCASSLGQGNEQFFGPGTRLTVL.

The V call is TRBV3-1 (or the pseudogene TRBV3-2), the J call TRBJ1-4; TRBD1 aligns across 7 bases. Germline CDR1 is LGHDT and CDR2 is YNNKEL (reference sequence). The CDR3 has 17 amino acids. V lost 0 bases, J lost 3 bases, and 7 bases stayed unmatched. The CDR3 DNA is TGTGCCAGCAGCCAAGATGGAGGGGGCAGGTCTAATGAAAAACTGTTTTTT. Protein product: CASSQDGGGRSNEKLFF.

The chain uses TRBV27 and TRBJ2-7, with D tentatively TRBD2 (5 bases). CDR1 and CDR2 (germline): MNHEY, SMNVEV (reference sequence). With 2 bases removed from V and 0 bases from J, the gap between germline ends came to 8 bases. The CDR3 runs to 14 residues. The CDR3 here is CASSLVGSSYEQYF. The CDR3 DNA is TGTGCCAGCAGTTTAGTGGGGAGCTCCTACGAGCAGTACTTC.

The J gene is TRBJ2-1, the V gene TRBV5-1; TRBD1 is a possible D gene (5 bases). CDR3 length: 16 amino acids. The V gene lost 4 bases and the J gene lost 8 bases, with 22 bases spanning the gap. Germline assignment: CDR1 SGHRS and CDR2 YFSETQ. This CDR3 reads CASSQLGRGHSDEQFF. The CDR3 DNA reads TGCGCCAGCAGCCAGCTCGGCCGCGGACATTCGGATGAGCAGTTCTTC.

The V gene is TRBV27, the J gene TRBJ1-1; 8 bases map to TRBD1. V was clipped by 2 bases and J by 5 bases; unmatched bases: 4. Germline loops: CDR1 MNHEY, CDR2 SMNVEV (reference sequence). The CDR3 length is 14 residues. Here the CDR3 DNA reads TGTGCCAGCAGTTTAGGACAGGGTGCAACTGAAGCTTTCTTT. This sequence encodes CASSLGQGATEAFF.

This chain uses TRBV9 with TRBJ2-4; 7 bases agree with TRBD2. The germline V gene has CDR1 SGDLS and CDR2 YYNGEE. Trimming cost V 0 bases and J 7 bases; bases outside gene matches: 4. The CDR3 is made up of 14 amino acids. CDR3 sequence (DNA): TGTGCCAGCAGCGTAGGACTAGCAGGGAACATTCAGTACTTC. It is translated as CASSVGLAGNIQYF.

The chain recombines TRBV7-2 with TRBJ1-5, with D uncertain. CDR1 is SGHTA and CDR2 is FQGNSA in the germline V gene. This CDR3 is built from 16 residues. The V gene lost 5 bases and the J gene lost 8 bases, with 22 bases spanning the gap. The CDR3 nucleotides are TGTGCCAGCAGCGCCCGCGGAGGGCCTAATTCCGAGCCCCAGCATTTT. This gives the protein CASSARGGPNSEPQHF.

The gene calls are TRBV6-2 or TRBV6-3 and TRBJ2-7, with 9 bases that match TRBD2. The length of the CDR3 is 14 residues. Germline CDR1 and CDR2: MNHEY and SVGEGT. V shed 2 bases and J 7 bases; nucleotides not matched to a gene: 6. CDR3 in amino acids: CASSYGGRAREQYF. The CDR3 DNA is TGTGCCAGCAGTTACGGCGGGAGGGCCCGAGAGCAGTACTTC.

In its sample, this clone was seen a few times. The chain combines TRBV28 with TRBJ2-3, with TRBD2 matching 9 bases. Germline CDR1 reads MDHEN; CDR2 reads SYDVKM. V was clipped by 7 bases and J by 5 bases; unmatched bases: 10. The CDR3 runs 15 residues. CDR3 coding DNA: TGTGCCAGCAAGGTGGGCGGGGGGGCGAGAGATACGCAGTATTTT. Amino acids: CASKVGGGARDTQYF. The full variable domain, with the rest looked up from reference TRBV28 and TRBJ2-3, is DVKVTQSSRYLVKRTGEKVFLECVQDMDHENMFWYRQDPGLGLRLIYFSYDVKMKEKGDIPEGYSVSREKKERFSLILESASTNQTSMYLCASKVGGGARDTQYFGPGTRLTVL.

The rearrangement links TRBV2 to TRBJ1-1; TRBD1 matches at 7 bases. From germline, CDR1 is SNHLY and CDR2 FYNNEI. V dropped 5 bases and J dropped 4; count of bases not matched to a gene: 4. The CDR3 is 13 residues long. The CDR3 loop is CASSSTGSTEAFF. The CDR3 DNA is TGTGCCAGCAGTTCGACAGGGAGCACTGAAGCTTTCTTT.

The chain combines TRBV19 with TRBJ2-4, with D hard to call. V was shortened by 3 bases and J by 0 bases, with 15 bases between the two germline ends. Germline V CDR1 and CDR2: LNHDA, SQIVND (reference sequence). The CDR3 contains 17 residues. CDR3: CASSMRSSIGAKNIQYF. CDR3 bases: TGTGCCAGTAGTATGCGATCCTCTATCGGAGCCAAAAACATTCAGTACTTC.

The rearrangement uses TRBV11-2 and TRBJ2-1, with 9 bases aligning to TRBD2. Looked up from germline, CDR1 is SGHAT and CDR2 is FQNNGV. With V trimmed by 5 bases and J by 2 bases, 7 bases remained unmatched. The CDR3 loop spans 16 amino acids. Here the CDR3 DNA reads TGTGCCAGCAGCCCTCGACTAGCGGCCGCCTACAATGAGCAGTTCTTC. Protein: CASSPRLAAAYNEQFF.

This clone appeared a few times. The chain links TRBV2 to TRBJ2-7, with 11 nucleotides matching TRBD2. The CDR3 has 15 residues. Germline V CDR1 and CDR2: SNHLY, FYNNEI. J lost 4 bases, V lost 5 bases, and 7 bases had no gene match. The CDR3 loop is CASSPTSGSRYEQYF. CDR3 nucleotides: TGTGCCAGCAGTCCCACTAGCGGGAGTCGGTACGAGCAGTACTTC.

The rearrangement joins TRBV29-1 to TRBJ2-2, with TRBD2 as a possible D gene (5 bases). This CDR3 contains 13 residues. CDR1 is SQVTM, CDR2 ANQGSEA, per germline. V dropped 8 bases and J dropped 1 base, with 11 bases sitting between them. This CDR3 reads CSFYGVNTGELFF. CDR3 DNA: TGCAGCTTCTACGGGGTGAACACCGGGGAGCTGTTTTTT.

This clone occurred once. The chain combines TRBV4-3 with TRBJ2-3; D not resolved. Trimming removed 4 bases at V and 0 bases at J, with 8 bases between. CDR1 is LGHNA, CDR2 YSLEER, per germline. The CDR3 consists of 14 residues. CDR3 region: CASSPRASTDTQYF. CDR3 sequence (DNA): TGCGCCAGCAGCCCCCGCGCTAGCACAGATACGCAGTATTTT.

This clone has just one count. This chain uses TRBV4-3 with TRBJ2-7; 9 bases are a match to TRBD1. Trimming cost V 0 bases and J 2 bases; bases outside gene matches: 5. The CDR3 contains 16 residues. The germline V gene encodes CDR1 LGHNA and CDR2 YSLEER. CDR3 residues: CASSQEGQGNAYEQYF. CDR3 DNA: TGCGCCAGCAGCCAAGAAGGACAGGGGAATGCCTACGAGCAGTACTTC.

CDR3 in amino acids: CASSYSGGTSTDTQYF. The CDR3 bases are TGTGCCAGCAGTTACTCAGGGGGCACTAGCACAGATACGCAGTATTTT. The V and J genes are TRBV6-5 and TRBJ2-3; 7 bases are a match to TRBD1. With 0 bases clipped from V and 0 bases from J, the junction kept 3 bases outside the gene matches. Germline V lookup: CDR1 MNHEY, CDR2 SVGAGI. The length of the CDR3 is 16 residues.